This T cell receptor (beta chain) was sequenced in a study of CD8+ T cells in alopecia areata. Turning to the study itself: Severity in treated patients was scored by percentage of scalp area affected. Study observations and caveats: Whereas mice showed it more clearly, TCR sharing across patients was murkier, possibly because of HLA.

Worth noting for this clone: Its matching antigen is unknown.

Specified treatment: oral pan-JAK inhibitor, 5-10 mg twice daily. The germline V gene has CDR1 MNHNS and CDR2 SASEGT. The ends were cut back, 3 bases at V and 5 bases at J, with 17 bases in the middle. The CDR3 has 15 residues. The sequencing template was cDNA reverse transcribed from extracted RNA. Clones were sequenced by immunoSEQ multiplex PCR, and TCRdb holds only the in-frame ones, with some missing. The sample holds some 200,000 clones, roughly 50% seen once. This chain joins TRBV6-1 and TRBJ2-7; possible D gene TRBD2, 5 bases. This TCR derives from a human donor with alopecia areata. The sample in question was CD8+ T cells sorted from blood, obtained at week 24, from a patient treated with tofacitinib. For the CDR3, the DNA is TGTGCCAGCAGTGACCAAGCGGAGCCACCCGACGAGCAGTACTTC. It encodes CASSDQAEPPDEQYF.